This is a list of T cell receptor beta chains from one sample in a study of CD8 T cells in ankylosing spondylitis. In TCRdb, the 5' RACE reads were re-called with MiXCR into one record per CDR3 protein. The sample contains around 490,000 distinct CDR3 sequences, approximately 5.3% of which appear only once. Sequencing was performed on blood, either unsorted or a sorted T cell fraction (not recorded which). The receptors were sampled from a male donor with ankylosing spondylitis. CDR3s include the opening cysteine and the closing phenylalanine or tryptophan. The D gene is left open where the match is weak. A clone size is listed for some rows: how often the clone was seen (once, few, many), or a class if it is expanded.

D | size | J | V | DNA | CDR3
- | many | TRBJ2-7 | TRBV7-2 | TGTGCCAGCAGCTCCTGGCTAGGGAACGAGCAGTACTTC | CASSSWLGNEQYF
TRBD1 | many | TRBJ2-1 | TRBV9 | TGTGCCAGCAGCGACCGCCGGGACAGGGTCTACAATGAGCAGTTCTTC | CASSDRRDRVYNEQFF
TRBD1 | many | TRBJ2-1 | TRBV6-5 | TGTGCCAGCAGTTTGGAGGACAGGGGGTTCGATGAGCAGTTCTTC | CASSLEDRGFDEQFF
- | many | TRBJ2-3 | TRBV18 | TGTGCCAGCTCACCACCGGGCACAGATACGCAGTATTTT | CASSPPGTDTQYF
- | many | TRBJ1-3 | TRBV20-1 | TGCAGTGCTTCACCTTACAGGACTGCTGGAAACACCATATATTTT | CSASPYRTAGNTIYF
TRBD2 | many | TRBJ2-1 | TRBV20-1 | TGCAGTGCGGGGGGGGGAGTTCGGGGCCCCTACAATGAGCAGTTCTTC | CSAGGGVRGPYNEQFF
- | - | TRBJ2-7 | TRBV19 | TGTGCCAGTAGTGGAGGGACAGCAAGGGGCTACGAGCAGTACTTC | CASSGGTARGYEQYF
TRBD1 | many | TRBJ1-1 | TRBV4-3 | TGCGCCAGCAGCCAAGATAGGGGGCACTGGGGCACTGAAGCTTTCTTT | CASSQDRGHWGTEAFF
TRBD2 | many | TRBJ2-3 | TRBV5-6 | TGTGCCAGCAGCACGTTACTAGCGGGAGGGGCAGATACGCAGTATTTT | CASSTLLAGGADTQYF
- | many | TRBJ2-3 | TRBV28 | TGTGCCAGCAGGGGACTTGACAAGTTCACAGATACGCAGTATTTT | CASRGLDKFTDTQYF
- | many | TRBJ2-1 | TRBV7-8 | TGTGCCAGCAGCTTTTTCCCAGGGCTAGGAAATGAGCAGTTCTTC | CASSFFPGLGNEQFF
- | many | TRBJ2-5 | TRBV7-2 | TGTGCCAGCAGCAATGGTCCGGCAGAGACCCAGTACTTC | CASSNGPAETQYF
- | many | TRBJ2-3 | TRBV29-1 | TGCAGCGTTAAGACTATGCACACAGATACGCAGTATTTT | CSVKTMHTDTQYF
TRBD2 | many | TRBJ2-7 | TRBV29-1 | TGCAGCGCTTATCTAGCGGGATACGAGCAGTACTTC | CSAYLAGYEQYF
- | - | TRBJ1-5 | TRBV24-1 | TGTGCCACCAGTGTGACCGGAGGGCCCCAGCATTTT | CATSVTGGPQHF
- | many | TRBJ1-1 | TRBV7-2 | TGTGCCAGCAGCTTAGTTTTCGGGGGGATGGGGGAAGCTTTCTTT | CASSLVFGGMGEAFF
- | - | TRBJ2-1 | TRBV20-1 | TGCAGTGCCCACGGAGTCAAGGAGCAGTTCTTC | CSAHGVKEQFF
- | many | TRBJ1-2 | TRBV5-5 | TGTGCCAGCAGCTTGTACGTGGTCAGCGACTATGGCTACACCTTC | CASSLYVVSDYGYTF
- | many | TRBJ2-7 | TRBV7-9 | TGTGCCAGCAGCTGGGGGGGGACAGGTGGAAGGGAGCAGTACTTC | CASSWGGTGGREQYF
TRBD1 | many | TRBJ2-5 | TRBV5-1 | TGCGCCAGCAGCTTTGGACAGGCAGAGACCCAGTACTTC | CASSFGQAETQYF
TRBD2 | - | TRBJ2-1 | TRBV12-5 | TGTGCTAGTGGTTTTGGCCGGGAGGGCGATGAGCAGTTCTTC | CASGFGREGDEQFF
- | many | TRBJ2-2 | TRBV7-9 | TGTGCCAGCAGCTTAGGCGGGCAGCCTACCGGGGAGCTGTTTTTT | CASSLGGQPTGELFF
- | many | TRBJ2-1 | TRBV7-2 | TGTGCCAGCAGACGCACCGCGACAGGCTCCTACAATGAGCAGTTCTTC | CASRRTATGSYNEQFF
- | many | TRBJ2-3 | TRBV5-1 | TGCGCCAGCAGCCCAGCGTTACACGGCACAGATACGCAGTATTTT | CASSPALHGTDTQYF
- | many | TRBJ2-7 | TRBV7-2 | TGTGCCAGCAGCTTGTTTCTATGGGGGACCTCCTACGAGCAGTACTTC | CASSLFLWGTSYEQYF
TRBD1 | many | TRBJ1-4 | TRBV7-8 | TGTGCCAGCAGCTCCCGGGACAGGAGGAATGAAAAACTGTTTTTT | CASSSRDRRNEKLFF
- | - | TRBJ1-2 | TRBV10-3 | TGTGCCATCAGCGACAGCGCTAACTATGGCTACACCTTC | CAISDSANYGYTF
- | many | TRBJ2-5 | TRBV10-3 | TGTGCCATCAGTGAACCGGTCGTAGAGACCCAGTACTTC | CAISEPVVETQYF